Listed here are 16 T cell receptor beta chains from one sample, sequenced in a study of blood T cell repertoires in COVID-19. Only in-frame clones appear in the TCRdb table, and some are missing; sequencing was by immunoSEQ multiplex PCR. The sample yields some 300,000 clones, 89% seen once. Specimen: PBMCs or T cells enriched from blood (not recorded which). The receptors derive from a woman aged 35 to 49 who had recovered from COVID-19.

The V gene is TRBV7-8, the J gene TRBJ2-1, with TRBD2 matching over 10 bases. Germline CDR1 is SGHVS and CDR2 is FQNEAQ. J gave up 12 bases and V 1 base, and 21 bases lay outside the gene matches. This CDR3 has 19 residues. CDR3 sequence (DNA): TGTGCCAGCAGCTTAGTGAGTGGGGCCCTAGCGGGGGCTATAGGTGGGCAGTTCTTC. Translated: CASSLVSGALAGAIGGQFF.

About this clone itself: This sample includes further DNA sequences coding for the same CDR3. The gene calls are TRBV9 and TRBJ2-5; TRBD2 is a possible D gene (5 bases). Trimming left V 0 bases short and J 2 bases short, with 8 bases between. Germline V CDR1 and CDR2: SGDLS, YYNGEE. This CDR3 is built from 14 residues. The CDR3 coding sequence is TGTGCCAGCAGCGTAGTTGGCGGGCAAGAGACCCAGTACTTC. Amino acid sequence: CASSVVGGQETQYF.

The chain has TRBV11-3 and TRBJ2-5; D is perhaps TRBD1 (6 bases). CDR3 size: 16 residues. Trimming shortened V by 5 bases and J by 4 bases, and 20 bases separated the two germline ends. Germline V gene sequence: CDR1 SGHNT, CDR2 YENEEA. This CDR3 reads CASSHQGRGLVETQYF. In nucleotides, the CDR3 is TGTGCCAGCAGCCACCAGGGCAGGGGATTGGTAGAGACCCAGTACTTC. The full variable domain, with the rest looked up from reference TRBV11-3 and TRBJ2-5, is EAGVVQSPRYKIIEKKQPVAFWCNPISGHNTLYWYLQNLGQGPELLIRYENEEAVDDSQLPKDRFSAERLKGVDSTLKIQPAELGDSAVYLCASSHQGRGLVETQYFGPGTRLLVL.

J is TRBJ2-3 and V is TRBV25-1; 7 bases fit TRBD1. The germline V gene has CDR1 MGHDK and CDR2 SYGVNS. The CDR3 contains 13 residues. V lost 6 bases, J lost 5 bases, and 5 bases stayed unmatched. The CDR3 DNA is TGTGCCAGCAGGATCAGGGGGAAAGATACGCAGTATTTT. This gives the protein CASRIRGKDTQYF.

In this sample, this clone turned up a few times. This rearrangement joins TRBV3-1 (or the pseudogene TRBV3-2) to TRBJ1-2; maybe TRBD1 (5 bases). Germline values: CDR1 LGHDT, CDR2 YNNKEL (reference sequence). V was clipped by 6 bases and J by 6 bases, with 20 bases between them. This CDR3 has 15 residues. The CDR3, as DNA: TGTGCCAGCAGTCAGATCCCCGGGACTGGTGATGGCTACACCTTC. This gives the protein CASSQIPGTGDGYTF.

The chain has TRBV7-3 and TRBJ2-3; D is uncertain. V was trimmed by 5 bases and J by 3 bases, leaving 12 bases between them. The CDR3 contains 14 residues. From germline, CDR1 is SGHTA and CDR2 FQGTGA. The CDR3: CASSPSGRTDTQYF. In DNA form, the CDR3 reads TGTGCCAGCAGCCCCTCTGGGCGAACAGATACGCAGTATTTT.

The J gene is TRBJ1-2, the V gene TRBV6-4, with a weak D call TRBD1 (5 bases). V lost 2 bases and J lost 6, with 13 bases in between. The CDR3 has 14 residues. Germline CDR1 MRHNA, CDR2 SNTAGT. CDR3 bases: TGTGCCAGCAGTGACGGCAGGGATGGGGATGGCTACACCTTC. Its protein product is CASSDGRDGDGYTF.

CDR3 sequence reads: CASSITPRVNYGYTF. CDR3 sequence (DNA): TGTGCCAGTAGTATTACCCCTCGGGTTAACTATGGCTACACCTTC. The rearrangement uses TRBV19 and TRBJ1-2; D ambiguous. The ends were cut back, 3 bases at V and 1 base at J, with 12 bases in the middle. The CDR3 runs to 15 residues. Germline-derived CDR1 and CDR2 are LNHDA and SQIVND (reference sequence).

This clone was observed a single time. CDR3 bases: TGTGCCAGCAGCGTAGGACAGAGGCCTTTATATGGCTACACCTTC. This codes for CASSVGQRPLYGYTF. The chain combines TRBV9 with TRBJ1-2; D possibly corresponds to TRBD1 (5 bases). The CDR3 covers 15 residues. The V end lost 0 bases, the J end lost 5 bases, and 14 bases lay between the germline ends. Germline V gene data show CDR1 as SGDLS and CDR2 as YYNGEE.

This chain uses TRBV27 with TRBJ1-2; D perhaps matches TRBD1 (5 bases). Germline V gene data show CDR1 as MNHEY and CDR2 as SMNVEV (reference sequence). This CDR3 has 16 amino acids. V dropped 5 bases and J dropped 0 bases, with 16 bases sitting between them. This CDR3 is CASSLLGGTANYGYTF. The CDR3 DNA reads TGTGCCAGCAGTCTACTCGGGGGGACGGCTAACTATGGCTACACCTTC.

The chain combines TRBV5-1 with TRBJ1-1; TRBD1 is a possible D gene (5 bases). V lost 7 bases and J 3 bases, leaving 19 bases between the germline ends. Germline values: CDR1 SGHRS, CDR2 YFSETQ. The CDR3 is made up of 15 amino acids. This CDR3 is CASAPQGIQYTEAFF. CDR3 DNA sequence: TGCGCCAGCGCTCCGCAGGGTATTCAGTACACTGAAGCTTTCTTT.

The chain combines TRBV28 with TRBJ1-1; possible D gene TRBD1, 5 bases. The CDR3 totals 17 residues. Looked up from germline, CDR1 is MDHEN and CDR2 is SYDVKM. V was trimmed by 6 bases and J by 5 bases, leaving 25 bases between them. CDR3 nucleotide sequence: TGTGCCAGCAGGTATCACTCCAGGGTTGATGGTTCGACTGAAGCTTTCTTT. Translated: CASRYHSRVDGSTEAFF. Complete variable domain (other parts from reference TRBV28 and TRBJ1-1): DVKVTQSSRYLVKRTGEKVFLECVQDMDHENMFWYRQDPGLGLRLIYFSYDVKMKEKGDIPEGYSVSREKKERFSLILESASTNQTSMYLCASRYHSRVDGSTEAFFGQGTRLTVV.

This clone has a single count. The rearrangement links TRBV27 to TRBJ2-7; TRBD2 agrees at 8 bases. Trimming cost V 6 bases and J 6 bases; bases outside gene matches: 10. From germline, CDR1 is MNHEY and CDR2 SMNVEV (reference sequence). CDR3 length equals 14 residues. This CDR3 reads CASRVSGILGEQYF. The CDR3 DNA reads as TGTGCCAGCAGGGTTAGCGGGATATTGGGCGAGCAGTACTTC.

This clone was detected only a few times. The rearrangement uses TRBV2 and TRBJ2-3; TRBD2 matches 8 bases. The CDR3 is 14 amino acids. Germline V gene lookup returns CDR1 SNHLY and CDR2 FYNNEI. Trimming took 4 bases from V and 6 from J; bases not matched to a gene: 6. In DNA, the CDR3 is TGTGCCAGCAGTGGCAATAGCGGGGTGGATACGCAGTATTTT. Translated, it gives CASSGNSGVDTQYF.

CDR3 nucleotides: TGTGCCAGCTCCCCCCCGGGGAACCATGGCTACACCTTC. Its protein is CASSPPGNHGYTF. The chain couples TRBV18 to TRBJ1-2; D is ambiguous. The germline gives CDR1 KGHSH, CDR2 LQKENI. Trimming shortened V by 6 bases and J by 6 bases, and 14 bases separated the two germline ends. The CDR3 is made up of 13 amino acids.

This chain links TRBV15 with TRBJ2-6; D may be TRBD2 (7 bases). Germline V lookup: CDR1 LNHNV, CDR2 YYDKDF (reference sequence). This CDR3 region has 17 residues. V was pared by 6 bases and J by 1 base, with 16 bases between. The CDR3 loop is CATRGGLLGSGANVLTF. DNA of the CDR3: TGTGCCACCAGGGGGGGGCTTTTAGGATCTGGGGCCAACGTCCTGACTTTC.